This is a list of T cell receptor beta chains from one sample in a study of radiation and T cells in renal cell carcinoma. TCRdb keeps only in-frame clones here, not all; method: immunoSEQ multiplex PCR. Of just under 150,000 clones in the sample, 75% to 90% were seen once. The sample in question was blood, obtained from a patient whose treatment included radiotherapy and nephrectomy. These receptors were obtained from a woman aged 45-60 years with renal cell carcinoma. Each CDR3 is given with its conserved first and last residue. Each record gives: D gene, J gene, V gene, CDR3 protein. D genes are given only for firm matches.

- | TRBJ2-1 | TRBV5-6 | CASSSGPNEQFF
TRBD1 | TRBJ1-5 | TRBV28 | CASRGTGAPFSNQPQHF
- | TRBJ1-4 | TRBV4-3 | CASSHPGQIEKLFF
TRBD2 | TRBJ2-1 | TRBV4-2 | CASSQVKSSGSAGEQFF
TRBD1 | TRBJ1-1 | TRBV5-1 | CASSLGQGALKTEAFF
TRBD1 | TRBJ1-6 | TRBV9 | CASSVAQGVSPLHF
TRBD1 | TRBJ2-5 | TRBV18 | CASSAEQGAGETQYF
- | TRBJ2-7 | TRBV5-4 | CASSLGRRGYEQYF
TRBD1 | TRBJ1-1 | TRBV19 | CASSMTGGFTTAEAFF
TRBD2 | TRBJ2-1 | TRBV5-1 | CASSLSSGDLFGQFF
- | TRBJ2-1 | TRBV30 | CAWGGVGAYNEQFF
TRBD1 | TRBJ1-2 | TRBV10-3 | CAANRDRDTIGYTF
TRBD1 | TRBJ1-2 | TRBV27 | CASSMRQGAGYGYTF
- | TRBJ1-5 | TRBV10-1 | CASTFPGVNNQPQHF
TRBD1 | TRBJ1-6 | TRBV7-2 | CASSSTTGGSPLHF
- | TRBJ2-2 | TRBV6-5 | CASRPRRDTGELFF
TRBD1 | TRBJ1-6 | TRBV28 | CASNRDRVDSPLHF
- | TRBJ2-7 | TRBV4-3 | CASSLGASSYEQYF
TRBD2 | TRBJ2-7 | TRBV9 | CASSPSGRGIYEQYF
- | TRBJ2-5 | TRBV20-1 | CSAILRETQYF
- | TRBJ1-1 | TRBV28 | CASRSNEAFF
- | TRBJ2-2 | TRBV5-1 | CASSLVREGNTGELFF
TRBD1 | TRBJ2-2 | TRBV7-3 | CASSSGQTTGELFF
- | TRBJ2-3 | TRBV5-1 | CASSFFGGGNTDTQYF